A single sample gave rise to the 30 T cell receptor beta chains below, sequenced in a study of CD8+ T cells in alopecia areata (dated by TCRdb to 2016 to 2018). This sample's time point label indicates: baseline before oral tofacitinib. The library was prepared using the immunoSEQ multiplex PCR assay. For TCR sequencing, RNA was extracted from every sample and reverse transcribed into cDNA to serve as template. TCRdb re-hosts the immuneACCESS table, in-frame sequences only. Its copies lack some clones; in the studies checked, an unresolved V gene accounts for under half of them, and the cause for the rest is not known. The sample table records roughly 200,000 clones; roughly 60% of these occur just once. The ten largest account for 1.7% of the sample. Sample: CD4+ T cells sorted from blood, taken at week 0. All receptors come from a human donor with alopecia areata.

This sequence joins TRBV5-1 and TRBJ2-7; D is unresolved. Germline-derived CDR1 and CDR2 are SGHRS and YFSETQ. This CDR3 has 15 amino acids. The germline V and J ends were trimmed by 2 bases and 0 bases, with 12 bases remaining between them. Here the CDR3 reads CASSFGQVNSYEQYF. In DNA, the CDR3 is TGCGCCAGCAGCTTCGGGCAGGTTAACTCCTACGAGCAGTACTTC.

The CDR3 region is CAVQGQEGGYTF. CDR3 nucleotides: TGTGCCGTACAGGGACAAGAGGGTGGCTACACCTTC. The chain has TRBV30 and TRBJ1-2; D may be TRBD1 (6 bases). This CDR3 spans 12 amino acids. Trimming shortened V by 8 bases and J by 7 bases, and 17 bases separated the two germline ends. Germline loops: CDR1 GTSNPN, CDR2 SVGIG (reference sequence).

The chain recombines TRBV15 with TRBJ2-7, with D hard to call. This CDR3 has 14 amino acids. Trimming cost V 6 bases and J 2 bases, with 14 bases left between them. CDR1 and CDR2 from the germline V gene are LNHNV and YYDKDF (reference sequence). In DNA form, the CDR3 reads TGTGCCACCAGGATAGAACGCGGAGCCTACGAGCAGTACTTC. It specifies CATRIERGAYEQYF.

The V call is TRBV29-1, the J call TRBJ2-7; D possibly uses TRBD1 or TRBD2 (5 bases each). The CDR3 runs 15 residues. Trimming removed 0 bases from V and 5 bases from J, with 17 bases in between. Per germline, CDR1 SQVTM and CDR2 ANQGSEA. CDR3 protein: CSVEEVRGTGHEQYF. The CDR3 DNA reads TGCAGCGTTGAAGAGGTGAGGGGCACGGGTCACGAGCAGTACTTC.

This rearrangement joins TRBV30 to TRBJ1-5, with D possibly TRBD1 on 6 matching bases. This CDR3 is 13 amino acids long. The V end lost 0 bases, the J end lost 6 bases, and 9 bases lay between the germline ends. Per germline, CDR1 GTSNPN and CDR2 SVGIG (reference sequence). The CDR3 loop is CAWSVMGAQPQHF. The DNA of the CDR3 is TGTGCCTGGAGTGTAATGGGGGCTCAGCCCCAGCATTTT.

The V gene is TRBV11-2, the J gene TRBJ1-4; D not resolved. CDR3 size: 13 residues. Germline CDR1 is SGHAT and CDR2 is FQNNGV. The ends were cut back, 1 base at V and 8 bases at J, with 8 bases in the middle. CDR3 nucleotide sequence: TGTGCCAGCAGCTTAGGAATAGGGGAAAAACTGTTTTTT. Amino acid sequence: CASSLGIGEKLFF.

The V and J genes are TRBV10-3 and TRBJ2-1, with D unclear. V lost 4 bases to trimming and J lost 6 bases, with 16 bases between them. Germline V gives CDR1 ENHRY, CDR2 SYGVKD. The CDR3 has 15 residues. The DNA for the CDR3 is TGTGCCATCAGTGGCGTGGAGCATGCCCGCAATGAGCAGTTCTTC. It is translated as CAISGVEHARNEQFF.

The chain joins TRBV30 to TRBJ1-6; 9 bases are a match to TRBD1. Germline CDR1 and CDR2: GTSNPN and SVGIG (reference sequence). V gave up 3 bases and J gave up 14 bases; unmatched junction bases: 14. The CDR3 runs 15 residues. The CDR3 DNA is TGTGCCTGGAGCGGCACCGGGACAGGGACCATTTCCCTCCACTTT. It yields the protein CAWSGTGTGTISLHF.

V and J are TRBV12-5 and TRBJ1-2; D remains ambiguous. V was shortened by 4 bases and J by 8 bases, with 8 bases between the two germline ends. The length of the CDR3 is 11 residues. Germline V CDR1 and CDR2: LGHNT, FRNRAP. The CDR3 loop is CASGSTAGYTF. CDR3 coding DNA: TGTGCTAGTGGTTCAACAGCAGGCTACACCTTC.

CDR3 loop: CSVVGGSEAFF. The DNA of the CDR3 is TGCAGCGTTGTAGGAGGGTCTGAAGCTTTCTTT. The chain is built from TRBV29-1 and TRBJ1-1; D remains ambiguous. The CDR3 length is 11 residues. Looked up from germline, CDR1 is SQVTM and CDR2 is ANQGSEA. V gave up 4 bases and J gave up 6 bases, with 9 bases separating them. Together with reference TRBV29-1 and TRBJ1-1, the CDR3 gives the full variable domain: SAVISQKPSRDICQRGTSLTIQCQVDSQVTMMFWYRQQPGQSLTLIATANQGSEATYESGFVIDKFPISRPNLTFSTLTVSNMSPEDSSIYLCSVVGGSEAFFGQGTRLTVV.

The chain uses TRBV4-3 and TRBJ2-3, with unresolved D. The V gene's germline CDR1 is LGHNA and CDR2 YSLEER. Trimming shortened V by 0 bases and J by 6 bases, and 10 bases separated the two germline ends. This CDR3 spans 14 amino acids. This CDR3 is CASSQDGHHDTQYF. In nucleotides, the CDR3 is TGCGCCAGCAGCCAAGATGGGCACCACGATACGCAGTATTTT.

The chain employs TRBV10-3 and TRBJ2-1; 9 nucleotides align to TRBD1. The germline gives CDR1 ENHRY, CDR2 SYGVKD. V trimming: 7 bases; J trimming: 3 bases; junction bases outside the gene matches: 4. There are 14 residues in the CDR3. The CDR3 region is CAITPGQGYNEQFF. The CDR3 coding sequence is TGTGCCATCACGCCGGGACAGGGCTACAATGAGCAGTTCTTC.

This chain joins TRBV29-1 and TRBJ1-1, with D possibly being TRBD1 (5 bases). Germline CDR1 is SQVTM and CDR2 is ANQGSEA. CDR3 length: 12 residues. The CDR3 nucleotides read TGCACTGGGGCAGAAATGAACACTGAAGCTTTCTTT. Translated, it gives CTGAEMNTEAFF.

The chain employs TRBV6-5 and TRBJ1-1, with 7 bases lining up with TRBD1. This CDR3 comprises 15 residues. Per germline, CDR1 MNHEY and CDR2 SVGAGI. Trimming removed 5 bases from V and 4 bases from J; junction bases left unmatched: 10. The CDR3 loop reads CASSRGTGASTEAFF. The CDR3 DNA reads as TGTGCCAGCAGTCGGGGTACAGGGGCGAGCACTGAAGCTTTCTTT.

V and J are TRBV28 and TRBJ1-1, with D possibly being TRBD1 (5 bases). The CDR3 spans 11 residues. In germline, CDR1 is MDHEN, CDR2 SYDVKM. Trimming took 6 bases from V and 10 from J, leaving 12 bases between them. The CDR3 is CASSEGIVAFF. The CDR3 nucleotides are TGTGCCAGCAGCGAGGGGATCGTAGCTTTCTTT.

This chain links TRBV29-1 with TRBJ2-7; D gene ambiguous. Trimming took off 7 bases at V and 3 bases at J, with 13 bases between the two ends. Germline values: CDR1 SQVTM, CDR2 ANQGSEA. This CDR3 contains 12 residues. This chain's CDR3 is CSALGQHYEQYF. The CDR3 DNA reads as TGCAGCGCACTTGGCCAACACTACGAGCAGTACTTC.

The chain links TRBV7-9 to TRBJ1-1; D is uncertain. Germline loops: CDR1 SEHNR, CDR2 FQNEAQ (reference sequence). Trimming removed 2 bases from V and 1 base from J, with 5 bases in between. This CDR3 has 13 residues. DNA of the CDR3: TGTGCCAGCAGCTTACCTCGGAACACTGAAGCTTTCTTT. It is translated as CASSLPRNTEAFF. Using reference TRBV7-9 and TRBJ1-1 for the parts outside the CDR3, the full variable domain is DTGVSQNPRHKITKRGQNVTFRCDPISEHNRLYWYRQTLGQGPEFLTYFQNEAQLEKSRLLSDRFSAERPKGSFSTLEIQRTEQGDSAMYLCASSLPRNTEAFFGQGTRLTVV.

V is TRBV9 and J is TRBJ2-6, with 10 bases aligning to TRBD1. The V gene's germline CDR1 is SGDLS and CDR2 YYNGEE. The CDR3 has 18 amino acids. The ends lost 3 bases at V and 0 bases at J; junction bases unmatched: 6. In DNA form, the CDR3 reads TGTGCCAGCAGCGCCGCTCGGACAGGGGGCTCTGGGGCCAACGTCCTGACTTTC. Amino acid sequence: CASSAARTGGSGANVLTF.

The chain is built from TRBV7-3 and TRBJ2-3; no definite D call. Looked up from germline, CDR1 is SGHTA and CDR2 is FQGTGA. CDR3 length equals 15 residues. With 0 bases removed from V and 4 bases from J, the gap between germline ends came to 11 bases. The CDR3: CASSLTGTHADTQYF. In DNA form, the CDR3 reads TGTGCCAGCAGCTTAACGGGTACACACGCAGATACGCAGTATTTT.

The chain joins TRBV30 to TRBJ1-5; 9 bases fit TRBD1. CDR3 length: 16 residues. Germline V gene data show CDR1 as GTSNPN and CDR2 as SVGIG (reference sequence). V lost 2 bases to trimming and J lost 2 bases; unmatched junction nucleotides: 7. CDR3 amino acids: CAWSNEQGAGNQPQHF. CDR3 DNA: TGTGCCTGGAGTAACGAACAGGGGGCTGGCAATCAGCCCCAGCATTTT.

The V gene is TRBV30, the J gene TRBJ1-4; D gene uncertain. The germline gives CDR1 GTSNPN, CDR2 SVGIG (reference sequence). V shed 3 bases and J shed 7 bases, with 9 bases lying between them. CDR3 length: 12 amino acids. CDR3 sequence reads: CAWRGLSEKLFF. DNA of the CDR3: TGTGCCTGGAGAGGTTTGAGTGAAAAACTGTTTTTT.

This clone was detected only once. The V and J genes are TRBV4-1 and TRBJ1-2, with D unclear. Germline V CDR1 and CDR2: MGHRA, YSYEKL. This CDR3 is 14 amino acids long. The V end lost 4 bases, the J end lost 4 bases, and 13 bases lay between the germline ends. CDR3 region: CASSRLNGGYGYTF. The DNA for the CDR3 is TGCGCCAGCAGCCGCCTCAACGGAGGCTATGGCTACACCTTC.

The chain joins TRBV30 to TRBJ1-6; a possible D gene is TRBD1 (5 bases). Per the germline V gene, CDR1 is GTSNPN and CDR2 is SVGIG (reference sequence). The CDR3 is 14 residues long. Trimming left V 3 bases short and J 7 bases short, with 13 bases between. CDR3 sequence (DNA): TGTGCCTGGAGATCAAAAGGGACCAATTCACCCCTCCACTTT. Translation: CAWRSKGTNSPLHF.

J is TRBJ1-1 and V is TRBV4-3; TRBD1 aligns across 7 bases. CDR3 length equals 13 residues. V lost 4 bases, J lost 3 bases, and 2 bases stayed unmatched. CDR1 is LGHNA, CDR2 YSLEER, per germline. CDR3 nucleotides: TGCGCCAGCAGCCGAGACAGGGACACTGAAGCTTTCTTT. Residues: CASSRDRDTEAFF.

The gene calls are TRBV7-2 and TRBJ2-1; D may be TRBD1 or TRBD2 (5 bases each). V lost 2 bases and J lost 7, with 12 bases in between. Germline-derived CDR1 and CDR2 are SGHTA and FQGNSA. CDR3 length: 14 residues. CDR3 region: CASSLLRGANEQFF. CDR3 in DNA: TGTGCCAGCAGCTTATTAAGGGGAGCGAATGAGCAGTTCTTC.

The chain uses TRBV25-1 and TRBJ1-2; D might be TRBD1 (5 bases). Germline V gives CDR1 MGHDK, CDR2 SYGVNS. This CDR3 comprises 15 residues. Trimming stripped 6 bases from V and 5 bases from J, with 19 bases between. CDR3 in amino acids: CASSHPRGRTYGYTF. In DNA, the CDR3 is TGTGCCAGCAGCCACCCCCGGGGACGTACGTATGGCTACACCTTC.

A few counts support this clone. The rearrangement joins TRBV19 to TRBJ1-6, with D hard to call. V lost 3 bases, J lost 2 bases, and 11 bases lay in between. This CDR3 is built from 16 residues. Germline V gives CDR1 LNHDA, CDR2 SQIVND (reference sequence). CDR3 protein: CASSISRGAYNSPLHF. The CDR3 region has the DNA TGTGCCAGTAGTATTTCTCGCGGGGCCTATAATTCACCCCTCCACTTT.

The chain joins TRBV29-1 to TRBJ2-3; weak D call: TRBD1 (6 bases). CDR3 length equals 13 residues. V lost 7 bases to trimming and J lost 5 bases, with 16 bases between them. The V gene's germline CDR1 is SQVTM and CDR2 ANQGSEA. CDR3 protein: CSGTRQAGDTQYF. CDR3 DNA: TGCAGCGGAACAAGACAGGCCGGAGATACGCAGTATTTT.

The CDR3 is CATSIEADYGYTF. For the CDR3, the DNA is TGTGCCACCAGCATCGAGGCGGACTATGGCTACACCTTC. The J gene is TRBJ1-2, the V gene TRBV15; D gene ambiguous. V was cut by 4 bases and J by 3 bases, with 9 bases left in between. The CDR3 has 13 residues. In germline, CDR1 is LNHNV, CDR2 YYDKDF (reference sequence).

As for this clone: The same CDR3 arises from other DNA sequences in this sample as well. The CDR3 bases are TGTGCCAGCAGGCTGAACACTGAAGCTTTCTTT. The encoded protein is CASRLNTEAFF. This chain joins TRBV25-1 and TRBJ1-1; no reliable D call. The germline gives CDR1 MGHDK, CDR2 SYGVNS. There are 11 residues in the CDR3. With 6 bases removed from V and 0 bases from J, the gap between germline ends came to 2 bases.